This record looks at one T cell receptor (beta chain) sequence and its context. No antigen is known for it. Germline loops: CDR1 SGHAT, CDR2 FQNNGV. V trimming: 5 bases; J trimming: 0 bases; junction bases outside the gene matches: 17. The CDR3 consists of 19 residues. Full-length variable regions came from constant-region reverse primers plus semi-nested Nested Universal Primer A PCR. Each CDR3 protein gets one entry after TCRdb re-called the 5' RACE reads with MiXCR. The table lists roughly 5,300 distinct CDR3 sequences, roughly a third of them singletons. Study findings and constraints: Tumor memory CD4+ T cell TCR gene usage clustered with blood and lymph node memory CD4+ cells and lymph node naive CD4+ cells. Tumor Treg TCRs overlapped most with tumor naive CD4+ cells. The larger-cohort validation was restricted to a single TCR beta V-J rearrangement rather than whole repertoires.

Specimen: memory CD4+ T cells sorted from blood. Documented subset: memory CD4+ T cells, CD4+CD45RO+CD25-. This clonotype was obtained from a female donor with breast cancer. This chain connects TRBV11-2 to TRBJ2-5, with 8 bases lining up with TRBD2. CDR3 nucleotides: TGTGCCAGCAGCACACGGACTAGCTTTAATTCCCCCTACCAAGAGACCCAGTACTTC. As protein: CASSTRTSFNSPYQETQYF.